The 31 T cell receptor beta chains in this list originate from one sample, sequenced in a study of post-analysis software for immune sequencing data. Study observations and caveats: Five or six TRBV segments, TRBV5-6, TRBV5-1 and TRBV20-1 among them, were found more frequent in patients than controls.

Built from TCR beta cDNA, the libraries had unique molecular identifiers in them. TCRdb re-called the PCR reads with MiXCR, one entry per CDR3 protein. The table has about 820,000 distinct CDR3 sequences, under 70% seen once; the top ten hold about 4.8%. Their antigens remain unidentified. Input material: blood. These receptors were taken from a girl aged 5 to 17 with multiple sclerosis.

The chain has TRBV12-3 or TRBV12-4 and TRBJ1-5; D not certain. The CDR3 loop spans 14 amino acids. Trimming stripped 1 base from V and 3 bases from J, with 7 bases between. In nucleotides, the CDR3 is TGTGCCAGCAGTTTAGTTCCGTACAATCAGCCCCAGCATTTT. This sequence encodes CASSLVPYNQPQHF.

The chain is built from TRBV20-1 and TRBJ2-3; TRBD2 matches 11 bases. V trimming: 5 bases; J trimming: 6 bases; junction bases outside the gene matches: 7. This CDR3 is 14 amino acids long. Germline values: CDR1 DFQATT, CDR2 SNEGSKA (reference sequence). The DNA for the CDR3 is TGCAGTGCTGGCATAGCGGGAGGGCCGGATACGCAGTATTTT. Its translation is CSAGIAGGPDTQYF.

The chain recombines TRBV6-6 with TRBJ2-4, with D perhaps matching TRBD2 (6 bases). Germline-derived CDR1 and CDR2 are MNHNY and SVGAGI (reference sequence). Trimming stripped 2 bases from V and 0 bases from J, with 11 bases between. This CDR3 contains 16 residues. This CDR3 is CASSYPGGRAKNIQYF. The CDR3 region has the DNA TGTGCCAGCAGTTACCCCGGGGGTAGAGCCAAAAACATTCAGTACTTC.

The chain employs TRBV7-9 and TRBJ1-2; no clear D. This CDR3 region has 13 residues. V dropped 6 bases and J dropped 1 base, with 9 bases sitting between them. Germline CDR1 is SEHNR and CDR2 is FQNEAQ (reference sequence). The CDR3 DNA sequence: TGTGCCAGCAGGAGGGAAATTAACTATGGCTACACCTTC. Protein product: CASRREINYGYTF.

V usage is TRBV12-3 or TRBV12-4 and J usage is TRBJ2-7; 8 bases align to TRBD2. J was trimmed by 2 bases and V by 4 bases; bases with no gene match: 7. The CDR3 covers 15 residues. The CDR3 region has the DNA TGTGCCAGCAGTTCCCTGACTAGCGTCCCCTACGAGCAGTACTTC. This encodes CASSSLTSVPYEQYF.

J is TRBJ2-5 and V is TRBV18; possibly TRBD2 for D (6 bases). The V gene lost 3 bases and the J gene lost 0 bases, with 8 bases spanning the gap. This CDR3 has 14 residues. CDR1 is KGHSH and CDR2 is LQKENI in the germline V gene. The DNA of the CDR3 is TGTGCCAGCTCACCTCAGCGGGACCAAGAGACCCAGTACTTC. Amino acids: CASSPQRDQETQYF.

The V call is TRBV27, the J call TRBJ1-1; 7 nucleotides line up with TRBD1. The CDR3 runs 12 residues. V dropped 5 bases and J dropped 7; count of bases not matched to a gene: 4. The germline CDR1 and CDR2 sequences are MNHEY and SMNVEV (reference sequence). CDR3 DNA: TGTGCCAGCAGTAGGGGGCACGGTGAAGCTTTCTTT. Amino acids: CASSRGHGEAFF.

The chain combines TRBV7-9 with TRBJ2-1; unclear D gene. The V gene lost 3 bases and the J gene lost 7 bases, with 10 bases spanning the gap. CDR1 SEHNR and CDR2 FQNEAQ come from the germline V gene (reference sequence). This CDR3 comprises 13 residues. The CDR3: CASSFAFDNEQFF. The DNA for the CDR3 is TGTGCCAGCAGCTTTGCATTTGATAATGAGCAGTTCTTC.

The chain joins TRBV20-1 to TRBJ2-7; D is perhaps TRBD1 or TRBD2 (5 bases each). CDR1 and CDR2 from the germline V gene are DFQATT and SNEGSKA (reference sequence). V was clipped by 7 bases and J by 3 bases, with 13 bases between them. The CDR3 is 12 amino acids. The CDR3: CSVGTTHYEQYF. The CDR3 DNA follows: TGCAGTGTTGGGACGACCCACTACGAGCAGTACTTC.

This sequence joins TRBV29-1 and TRBJ2-3; the match to TRBD2 covers 10 bases. J lost 0 bases, V lost 6 bases, and 9 bases had no gene match. Germline-derived CDR1 and CDR2 are SQVTM and ANQGSEA. The CDR3 contains 16 residues. This CDR3 is CSVRRTSGWSTDTQYF. The CDR3 DNA reads TGCAGCGTCCGACGGACTAGCGGCTGGAGCACAGATACGCAGTATTTT.

V gene TRBV7-9 combines with J gene TRBJ2-7; 12 positions match TRBD2. The germline CDR1 and CDR2 sequences are SEHNR and FQNEAQ (reference sequence). The CDR3 totals 16 residues. V shed 0 bases, J shed 5 bases, and the junction held 5 bases outside the gene matches. The chain's CDR3 is CASSLAQGLAGNEQYF. The CDR3 nucleotides are TGTGCCAGCAGCTTAGCTCAAGGACTAGCGGGAAACGAGCAGTACTTC.

The chain has TRBV5-1 and TRBJ2-7; no firm D call. Germline assignment: CDR1 SGHRS and CDR2 YFSETQ. Trimming left V 7 bases short and J 2 bases short, with 16 bases between. The CDR3 is 14 residues long. The CDR3 sequence: CASFSGGDPYEQYF. In DNA, the CDR3 is TGCGCCAGCTTTTCAGGTGGGGATCCCTACGAGCAGTACTTC.

The chain uses TRBV18 and TRBJ1-1; D is uncertain. V dropped 0 bases and J dropped 0 bases, with 5 bases sitting between them. This CDR3 has 14 amino acids. Germline loops: CDR1 KGHSH, CDR2 LQKENI. CDR3 protein: CASSPPTMNTEAFF. The CDR3, as DNA: TGTGCCAGCTCACCACCAACAATGAACACTGAAGCTTTCTTT.

This chain connects TRBV5-5 to TRBJ2-3; 9 positions match TRBD2. V was pared by 4 bases and J by 3 bases, with 12 bases of the junction left unmatched. This CDR3 spans 17 amino acids. Per the germline V gene, CDR1 is SGHKS and CDR2 is YYEKEE (reference sequence). The CDR3 spells CASSMSGISGRTDTQYF. CDR3 DNA sequence: TGTGCCAGCAGCATGAGTGGGATTAGCGGGAGAACAGATACGCAGTATTTT.

The V and J genes are TRBV5-1 and TRBJ1-2; 12 bases are shared with TRBD1. The germline gives CDR1 SGHRS, CDR2 YFSETQ. CDR3 size: 16 residues. Trimming removed 1 base from V and 4 bases from J; junction bases left unmatched: 5. This CDR3 reads CASSLHAGQGAYGYTF. The CDR3 coding sequence is TGCGCCAGCAGCTTGCACGCGGGACAGGGGGCCTATGGCTACACCTTC.

V gene TRBV20-1 combines with J gene TRBJ2-7; TRBD1 is a possible D gene (5 bases). Trimming left V 6 bases short and J 5 bases short, with 20 bases between. This CDR3 region has 14 residues. Per the germline V gene, CDR1 is DFQATT and CDR2 is SNEGSKA (reference sequence). CDR3 in DNA: TGCAGTGCCGGACCTTGGGGCCACGACGACGAGCAGTACTTC. Protein: CSAGPWGHDDEQYF.

This chain connects TRBV20-1 to TRBJ2-3, with D possibly TRBD2 on 5 matching bases. CDR3 length: 16 residues. Germline assignment: CDR1 DFQATT and CDR2 SNEGSKA (reference sequence). Trimming took off 5 bases at V and 2 bases at J, with 20 bases between the two ends. DNA for the CDR3: TGCAGTGCTTTACTTTCCTGGACTCTAACCACAGATACGCAGTATTTT. This sequence encodes CSALLSWTLTTDTQYF.

A few counts support this clonotype. The chain links TRBV4-1 to TRBJ2-7, with 10 positions matching TRBD1. V shed 5 bases, J shed 2 bases, and the junction held 9 bases outside the gene matches. This CDR3 spans 16 amino acids. Germline-derived CDR1 and CDR2 are MGHRA and YSYEKL. CDR3 in amino acids: CASSKTTGGSPYEQYF. The DNA for the CDR3 is TGCGCCAGCAGCAAAACGACAGGGGGCAGCCCCTACGAGCAGTACTTC.

The chain joins TRBV20-1 to TRBJ2-1; 7 bases align to TRBD1. CDR1 and CDR2 (germline): DFQATT, SNEGSKA (reference sequence). V lost 0 bases, J lost 8 bases, and 13 bases stayed unmatched. The CDR3 sequence is 16 residues long. CDR3 coding DNA: TGCAGTGCTAGAGATCTAGGGACAGCCCAAGTCGATGAGCAGTTCTTC. Translated: CSARDLGTAQVDEQFF.

The rearrangement uses TRBV7-9 and TRBJ1-5, with D hard to call. Trimming cost V 5 bases and J 2 bases, with 10 bases left between them. CDR1 SEHNR and CDR2 FQNEAQ come from the germline V gene (reference sequence). The CDR3 sequence is 14 residues long. The CDR3 DNA reads as TGTGCCAGCAGCGATGGCAGAGGCAATCAGCCCCAGCATTTT. This gives the protein CASSDGRGNQPQHF.

The chain couples TRBV11-2 to TRBJ2-1; D unclear. The length of the CDR3 is 11 residues. The germline V and J ends were trimmed by 1 base and 12 bases, with 7 bases remaining between them. In germline, CDR1 is SGHAT, CDR2 FQNNGV. The CDR3 DNA follows: TGTGCCAGCAGCTTAGTCCAGAGGCAGTTCTTC. Translated, it gives CASSLVQRQFF.

This sequence joins TRBV7-2 and TRBJ2-7; 10 bases are shared with TRBD1. The better agreement between TRBJ2-5 and the DNA end casts doubt on the J call. The CDR3 sequence is 13 residues long. CDR1 SGHTA and CDR2 FQGNSA come from the germline V gene. The CDR3 sequence is CATGQGGTETQYF. DNA for the CDR3: TGTGCCACCGGACAGGGGGGAACGGAGACCCAGTACTTC.

This clonotype was observed a handful of times. The chain has TRBV4-1 and TRBJ2-7, with TRBD2 matching 12 bases. This CDR3 is 15 amino acids long. CDR1 is MGHRA and CDR2 is YSYEKL in the germline V gene. J lost 6 bases, V lost 4 bases, and 7 bases had no gene match. Written as DNA, the CDR3 is TGCGCCAGCAGCCTAAGACTAGCGGGAGATGGCGAGCAGTACTTC. It encodes CASSLRLAGDGEQYF.

The CDR3 is CASSLKTEHEAFF. The CDR3 DNA reads TGTGCCAGCAGCTTGAAGACGGAACATGAAGCTTTCTTT. The chain recombines TRBV7-9 with TRBJ1-1; D ambiguous. The CDR3 extends over 13 amino acids. V was cut by 3 bases and J by 7 bases, with 12 bases left in between. The V gene's germline CDR1 is SEHNR and CDR2 FQNEAQ (reference sequence).

For this clonotype: At one end, the junction sequence differs from germline, possibly due to a read error. The chain joins TRBV9 to TRBJ2-1, with unresolved D. Germline-derived CDR1 and CDR2 are SGDLS and YYNGEE. The CDR3 consists of 16 residues. Written as DNA, the CDR3 is TGTGCCGGCAGCGCGGTAAGCCTAATGTCCTACAATGAGCAGTTCTTC. Its protein product is CAGSAVSLMSYNEQFF.

The chain carries TRBV4-3 and TRBJ2-1; TRBD2 matches 11 bases. The germline V gene encodes CDR1 LGHNA and CDR2 YSLEER. Germline trimming cut 4 bases from V and 7 bases from J; bases unmatched to any gene: 9. The CDR3 is 16 amino acids. The DNA for the CDR3 is TGCGCCAGCAGCCGAACTTTAGCGGGGGGGACAAATGAGCAGTTCTTC. Protein sequence: CASSRTLAGGTNEQFF.

This clonotype was detected only once. The CDR3, as DNA: TGTGCCAGCAGCCAGCACCCAGCGGCAGATACGCAGTATTTT. It specifies CASSQHPAADTQYF. V and J are TRBV6-5 and TRBJ2-3, with TRBD2 as a possible D gene (5 bases). The V gene lost 6 bases and the J gene lost 4 bases, with 14 bases spanning the gap. The CDR3 covers 14 residues. The germline V gene has CDR1 MNHEY and CDR2 SVGAGI.

This clonotype showed up just a few times. This chain connects TRBV12-3 or TRBV12-4 to TRBJ1-2; no clear D. The length of the CDR3 is 12 residues. Trimming shortened V by 5 bases and J by 7 bases, and 11 bases separated the two germline ends. This CDR3 reads CASSPLVGGYTF. DNA of the CDR3: TGTGCCAGCAGTCCCCTCGTGGGTGGCTACACCTTC.

CDR3 in amino acids: CASSLGWLAGTYEQYF. In DNA form, the CDR3 reads TGCGCCAGCAGCTTGGGTTGGCTAGCTGGGACCTACGAGCAGTACTTC. V usage is TRBV5-1 and J usage is TRBJ2-7, with TRBD2 as a possible D gene (5 bases). V lost 0 bases to trimming and J lost 2 bases, with 15 bases between them. Germline V lookup: CDR1 SGHRS, CDR2 YFSETQ. This CDR3 has 16 residues.

This clonotype was seen a handful of times. Mismatch with germline at one junction end may stem from a read error. V gene TRBV29-1 combines with J gene TRBJ2-1, with D perhaps TRBD1 (5 bases). This CDR3 contains 17 residues. Germline V CDR1 and CDR2: SQVTM, ANQGSEA. The CDR3 region has the DNA TGCAGCGTCGAAGGGGCCAATACCAGGAGCTCCTACAATGAGCAGTTCTTC. Protein product: CSVEGANTRSSYNEQFF.

This rearrangement joins TRBV10-3 to TRBJ1-1, with 8 nucleotides matching TRBD1. Germline CDR1 ENHRY, CDR2 SYGVKD. The V segment lost 4 bases and the J segment 5 bases; nucleotides outside the gene matches: 12. This CDR3 spans 16 amino acids. The CDR3 nucleotides read TGTGCCATCAGTGGACGAGCAGGGGGCTTAAATACTGAAGCTTTCTTT. Amino acids: CAISGRAGGLNTEAFF.